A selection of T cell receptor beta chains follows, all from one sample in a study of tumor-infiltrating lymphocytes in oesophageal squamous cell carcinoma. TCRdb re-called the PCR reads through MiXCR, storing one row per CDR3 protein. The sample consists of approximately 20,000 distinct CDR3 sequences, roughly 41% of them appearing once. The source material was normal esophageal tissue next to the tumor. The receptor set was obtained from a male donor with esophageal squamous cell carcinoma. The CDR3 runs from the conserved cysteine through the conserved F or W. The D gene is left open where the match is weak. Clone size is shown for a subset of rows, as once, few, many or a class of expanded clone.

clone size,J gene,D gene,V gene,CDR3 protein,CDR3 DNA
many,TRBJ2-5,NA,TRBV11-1,CASSQERQSQETQYF,TGTGCCAGCAGCCAAGAGAGACAGTCCCAAGAGACCCAGTACTTC
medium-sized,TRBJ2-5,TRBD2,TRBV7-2,CASSRGLGAGEETQYF,TGTGCCAGCAGCCGCGGACTCGGAGCGGGGGAAGAGACCCAGTACTTC
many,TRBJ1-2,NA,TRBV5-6,CASNGVGYGYTF,TGTGCCAGCAACGGGGTCGGCTATGGCTACACCTTC
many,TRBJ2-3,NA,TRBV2,CASSEVSSTDTQYF,TGTGCCAGCAGTGAAGTGAGCAGCACAGATACGCAGTATTTT
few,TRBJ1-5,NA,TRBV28,CASSLSGSNQPQHF,TGTGCCAGCAGTTTATCGGGAAGCAATCAGCCCCAGCATTTT
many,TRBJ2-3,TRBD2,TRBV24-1,CATSRSGRYTDTQYF,TGTGCCACCAGTCGTAGCGGGAGATACACAGATACGCAGTATTTT
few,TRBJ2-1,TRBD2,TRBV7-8,CASTPRGGSSYNEQFF,TGTGCCAGCACCCCCCGGGGCGGGAGCTCCTACAATGAGCAGTTCTTC
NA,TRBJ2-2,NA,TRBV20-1,CSARDIAQGYTGELFF,TGCAGTGCTAGAGATATTGCACAGGGCTACACCGGGGAGCTGTTTTTT
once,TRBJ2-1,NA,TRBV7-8,CASSYLAQHGSYNEQFF,TGTGCCAGCAGCTATCTGGCCCAACATGGTTCCTACAATGAGCAGTTCTTC
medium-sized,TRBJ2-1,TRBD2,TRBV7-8,CASSFRLAGADEQFF,TGTGCCAGCAGCTTCCGACTAGCGGGAGCGGACGAGCAGTTCTTC
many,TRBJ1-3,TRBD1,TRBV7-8,CASSPQTGGGGNTIYF,TGTGCCAGCAGCCCACAGACAGGGGGAGGTGGAAACACCATATATTTT
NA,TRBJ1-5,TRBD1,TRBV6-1,CASSPGQGYQPQHF,TGTGCCAGCAGTCCGGGACAGGGGTATCAGCCCCAGCATTTT
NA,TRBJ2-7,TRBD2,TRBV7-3,CASSLTLSGGRLYNEQYF,TGTGCCAGCAGCTTAACGTTATCGGGCGGGAGATTATACAATGAGCAGTACTTC
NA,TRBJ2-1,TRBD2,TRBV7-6,CASSLGGRAKNEQFF,TGTGCCAGCAGCTTAGGCGGGAGGGCCAAGAATGAGCAGTTCTTC
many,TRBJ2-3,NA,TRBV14,CASSQAGTRVTQYF,TGTGCCAGCAGCCAAGCAGGGACAAGAGTGACGCAGTATTTT
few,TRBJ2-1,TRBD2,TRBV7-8,CASRSQREGQDNEQFF,TGTGCCAGCAGGAGCCAGCGGGAGGGCCAAGACAATGAGCAGTTCTTC
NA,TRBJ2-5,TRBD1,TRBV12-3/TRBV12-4,CASSRTGLGETQYF,TGTGCCAGCAGTCGGACAGGGTTAGGCGAGACCCAGTACTTC
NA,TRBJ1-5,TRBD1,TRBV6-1,CAIQGYSNQPQHF,TGTGCCATACAGGGGTATAGCAATCAGCCCCAGCATTTT
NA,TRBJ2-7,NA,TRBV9,CASSRSGRYISYEQYF,TGTGCCAGCAGTCGGTCCGGGAGATATATCTCCTACGAGCAGTACTTC
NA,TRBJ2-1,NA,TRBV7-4,CASSTKYNEQFF,TGTGCCAGCAGTACTAAGTACAATGAGCAGTTCTTC
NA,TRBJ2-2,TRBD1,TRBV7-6,CASRPGQGGTGELFF,TGTGCCAGCAGACCGGGACAGGGGGGCACCGGGGAGCTGTTTTTT
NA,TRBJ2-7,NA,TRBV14,CASSPGYEQYF,TGTGCCAGCAGCCCGGGGTACGAGCAGTACTTC
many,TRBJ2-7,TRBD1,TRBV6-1,CASSWDRSTYEQYF,TGTGCCAGCAGCTGGGACAGGTCCACCTACGAGCAGTACTTC
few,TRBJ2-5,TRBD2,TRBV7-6,CASMVPGGETQYF,TGTGCTAGCATGGTCCCCGGGGGGGAGACCCAGTACTTC
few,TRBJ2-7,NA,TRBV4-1,CASSQRGGEQYF,TGTGCCAGCAGCCAAAGGGGTGGCGAGCAGTACTTC
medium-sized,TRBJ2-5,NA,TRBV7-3,CASSVSGQETQYF,TGTGCCAGCAGCGTGAGCGGGCAAGAGACCCAGTACTTC
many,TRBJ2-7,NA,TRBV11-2,CASSFPVGQGHEQYF,TGTGCCAGCAGCTTTCCTGTTGGGCAGGGTCATGAGCAGTACTTC
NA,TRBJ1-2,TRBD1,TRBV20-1,CGAPADRDYGYTF,TGCGGAGCCCCGGCGGACAGGGACTATGGCTACACCTTC
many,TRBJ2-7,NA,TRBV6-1,CASRTELYEQYF,TGTGCCAGCAGGACAGAGTTATACGAGCAGTACTTC
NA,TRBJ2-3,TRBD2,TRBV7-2,CASSLGLAGRLDTQYF,TGTGCCAGCAGCTTAGGCCTAGCGGGAAGGTTGGATACGCAGTATTTT
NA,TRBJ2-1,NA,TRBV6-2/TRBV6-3,CASSTGFSHNEQFF,TGTGCCAGCAGCACAGGGTTCTCCCACAATGAGCAGTTCTTC
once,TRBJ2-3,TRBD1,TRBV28,CASSSPQGDGADTQYF,TGTGCCAGCAGTTCCCCTCAGGGGGACGGGGCAGATACGCAGTATTTT
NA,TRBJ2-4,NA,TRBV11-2,CASSLVAGPQYF,TGTGCCAGCAGCTTAGTTGCGGGGCCTCAGTACTTC
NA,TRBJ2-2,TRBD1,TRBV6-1,CASSMDRGRSGELFF,TGTGCCAGCAGTATGGACAGGGGGCGGAGCGGGGAGCTGTTTTTT
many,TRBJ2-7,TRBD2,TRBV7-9,CASSLAVAGGHNEQYF,TGTGCCAGCAGCTTAGCAGTTGCGGGAGGGCACAATGAGCAGTACTTC
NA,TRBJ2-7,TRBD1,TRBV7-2,CASSSNRGPYEQYF,TGTGCCAGCAGCTCGAACAGGGGACCCTACGAGCAGTACTTC
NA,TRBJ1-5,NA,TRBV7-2,CASSPSRSSNQPQHF,TGTGCCAGCAGCCCCAGCCGCAGCAGCAATCAGCCCCAGCATTTT
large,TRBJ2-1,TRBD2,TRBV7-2,CASSKGLVSFFF,TGTGCCAGCAGTAAGGGACTAGTAAGTTTCTTCTTC
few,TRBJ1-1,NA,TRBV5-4,CASSFWTPNTEAFF,TGTGCCAGCAGCTTTTGGACACCTAACACTGAAGCTTTCTTT
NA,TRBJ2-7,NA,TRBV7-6,CASSYLGGNSYEQYF,TGTGCCAGCAGCTACCTGGGCGGGAACTCCTACGAGCAGTACTTC
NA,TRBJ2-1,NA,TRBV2,CASSVTGLGDEQFF,TGTGCCAGCAGTGTTACGGGATTAGGGGACGAGCAGTTCTTC
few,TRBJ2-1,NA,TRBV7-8,CASSLVTSPYNEQFF,TGTGCCAGCAGCTTAGTGACTAGTCCCTACAATGAGCAGTTCTTC
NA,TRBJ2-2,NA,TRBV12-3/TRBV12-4,CASRHRQATGELFF,TGTGCCAGCCGACACCGACAGGCCACCGGGGAGCTGTTTTTT
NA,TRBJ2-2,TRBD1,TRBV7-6,CASSLRAPTGGTGELFF,TGTGCCAGCAGCTTAAGGGCTCCGACAGGGGGCACCGGGGAGCTGTTTTTT
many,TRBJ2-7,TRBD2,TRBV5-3,CARIRDYSYEQYF,TGTGCCAGAATCCGGGACTACTCATACGAGCAGTACTTC
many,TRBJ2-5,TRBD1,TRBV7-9,CASSEAGDRGQGYF,TGTGCCAGCAGCGAAGCCGGGGACAGGGGGCAGGGGTACTTC